This T cell receptor (beta chain) was recovered during a study of Graves' ophthalmopathy and Graves' hyperthyroidism. TCR beta CDR3 amplification used RNA transcripts. Investigators did first-round RT-PCR with HTBI primers, then second-round multiplex PCR. In TCRdb, the multiplex PCR reads were re-called with MiXCR into one record per CDR3 protein. Here the sample spans roughly 700,000 distinct CDR3 sequences, approximately 40% being singletons. V dropped 5 bases and J dropped 4 bases, with 29 bases sitting between them. The CDR3 is 19 amino acids. Germline loops: CDR1 MGHDK, CDR2 SYGVNS. This chain uses TRBV25-1 with TRBJ1-2; a weak D match, TRBD1 (6 bases). Sequenced input: peripheral blood. The sequence was collected from an adult man with Graves' ophthalmopathy. The CDR3 DNA sequence: TGTGCCAGCAGTTACTCCAAACCCGGGACATCATTCGGCGGCTATGGCTACACCTTC. Translated, it gives CASSYSKPGTSFGGYGYTF.